This T cell receptor (beta chain) was found in a study of blood T cell repertoires in COVID-19. On the study more broadly: There were acute and convalescent COVID-19 samples, and they came from the United States, Italy and Spain.

In its sample, this clone was seen a few times. Germline values: CDR1 LNHNV, CDR2 YYDKDF (reference sequence). V lost 9 bases, J lost 1 base, and 18 bases lay in between. This CDR3 is built from 15 residues. Assay: immunoSEQ multiplex PCR; the TCRdb copy retains only in-frame clones and omits some. The repertoire consists of 99,000 or so clones, with about 91% occurring once and the leading ten covering 2.1%. It was during active infection that Seattle patients were enrolled and then longitudinally followed. The chain couples TRBV15 to TRBJ1-1; possibly TRBD1 for D (5 bases). The source is a man aged 50-60 years with COVID-19, enrolled during active disease. The sequencing input was peripheral blood. CDR3 nucleotides: TGTGCCACGCCCGTTGTTGGACACTGGAACACTGAAGCTTTCTTT. It codes for CATPVVGHWNTEAFF.